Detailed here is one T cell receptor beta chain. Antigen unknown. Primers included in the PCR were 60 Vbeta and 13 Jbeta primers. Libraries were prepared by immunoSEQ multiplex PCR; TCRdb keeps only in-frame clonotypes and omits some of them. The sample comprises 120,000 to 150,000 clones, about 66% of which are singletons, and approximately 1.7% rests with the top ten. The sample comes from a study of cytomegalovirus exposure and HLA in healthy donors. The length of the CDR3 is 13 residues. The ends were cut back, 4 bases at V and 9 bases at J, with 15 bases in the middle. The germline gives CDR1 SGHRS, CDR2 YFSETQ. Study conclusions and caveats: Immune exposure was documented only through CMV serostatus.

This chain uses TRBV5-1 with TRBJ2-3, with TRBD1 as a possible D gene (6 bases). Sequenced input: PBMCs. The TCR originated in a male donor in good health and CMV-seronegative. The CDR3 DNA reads TGCGCCAGCAGCCCCGCCCAGCAGGGGACGCAGTATTTT. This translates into CASSPAQQGTQYF.